Below are 5 T cell receptor beta chains sequenced from a single sample in a study of T cell responses to AZD1222 COVID-19 vaccine. Assay used: immunoSEQ multiplex PCR; TCRdb lists only in-frame clones, some missing. The sample lists roughly 70,000 clones; around nine tenths were seen once. Sequencing used peripheral blood, obtained 28 days after the second dose of the MenACWY control vaccine. The origin of the receptors is an adult who received the MenACWY meningococcal vaccine as a control.

V is TRBV6-2 or TRBV6-3 and J is TRBJ2-2; TRBD2 agrees at 7 bases. Germline lookup yields CDR1 MNHEY and CDR2 SVGEGT. The CDR3 spans 17 residues. V trimming: 6 bases; J trimming: 4 bases; junction bases outside the gene matches: 14. Written as DNA, the CDR3 is TGTGCCAGCAGCCTACGAGAGCGGGGAGGGGTCACCGGGGAGCTGTTTTTT. Protein product: CASSLRERGGVTGELFF.

J is TRBJ1-1 and V is TRBV7-2; D is uncertain. The CDR3 loop spans 13 amino acids. The V end lost 5 bases, the J end lost 7 bases, and 14 bases lay between the germline ends. Germline V gene sequence: CDR1 SGHTA, CDR2 FQGNSA. For the CDR3, the DNA is TGTGCCAGCAGCCCAGAGACAAACCGTGAAGCTTTCTTT. This gives the protein CASSPETNREAFF. Drawing the rest from reference TRBV7-2 and TRBJ1-1, the complete variable domain is GAGVSQSPSNKVTEKGKDVELRCDPISGHTALYWYRQSLGQGLEFLIYFQGNSAPDKSGLPSDRFSAERTGGSVSTLTIQRTQQEDSAVYLCASSPETNREAFFGQGTRLTVV.

The chain joins TRBV28 to TRBJ1-2, with TRBD1 as a possible D gene (5 bases). Germline loops: CDR1 MDHEN, CDR2 SYDVKM. The CDR3 has 12 residues. The V and J ends lost 4 bases and 8 bases respectively, with 11 bases between them. The DNA for the CDR3 is TGTGCCAGCAGTTCAGGGCAGTACGGCTACACCTTC. This gives the protein CASSSGQYGYTF.

In this sample, this clone turned up a few times. The chain couples TRBV7-2 to TRBJ1-2; D uncertain. Trimming removed 1 base from V and 5 bases from J, with 11 bases in between. The CDR3 consists of 14 residues. CDR1 is SGHTA, CDR2 FQGNSA, per germline. CDR3 in amino acids: CASSLDLLQYGYTF. CDR3 coding DNA: TGTGCCAGCAGCTTAGACTTACTCCAATATGGCTACACCTTC.

The J gene is TRBJ2-7, the V gene TRBV28, with 10 bases lining up with TRBD2. V gave up 9 bases and J gave up 5 bases; unmatched junction bases: 7. Germline-derived CDR1 and CDR2 are MDHEN and SYDVKM. This CDR3 has 13 amino acids. The CDR3 nucleotides read TGTGCCAGTATAGCGGGAGGTAGGGACGAGCAGTACTTC. Its translation is CASIAGGRDEQYF.